This T cell receptor (beta chain) stems from a study of diagnostic markers for celiac disease (dated by TCRdb to about 2020). Remarks on this clonotype: There is no known antigen for this receptor.

The sample was run on an Illumina MiSeq. After the reads were reprocessed by TCRdb, one entry was made per CDR3 protein sequence, with no DNA. This sample's table contains 3,600 or so distinct CDR3 sequences. 9% to 10% of the sample goes to the ten largest clones. CDR1 and CDR2 are read off the germline V gene as SGHVS and FQNEAQ. From cysteine to phenylalanine, the CDR3 is 13 amino acids long. Only the protein is on record. This receptor was taken from a human donor. This table probably holds off-target reads from a library built for another chain. The chain couples TRBV7-8 to TRBJ1-6. Sequenced: either unsorted cells or a sorted T cell fraction (not recorded which). The encoded CDR3 is CASSSFSPSPLHF.